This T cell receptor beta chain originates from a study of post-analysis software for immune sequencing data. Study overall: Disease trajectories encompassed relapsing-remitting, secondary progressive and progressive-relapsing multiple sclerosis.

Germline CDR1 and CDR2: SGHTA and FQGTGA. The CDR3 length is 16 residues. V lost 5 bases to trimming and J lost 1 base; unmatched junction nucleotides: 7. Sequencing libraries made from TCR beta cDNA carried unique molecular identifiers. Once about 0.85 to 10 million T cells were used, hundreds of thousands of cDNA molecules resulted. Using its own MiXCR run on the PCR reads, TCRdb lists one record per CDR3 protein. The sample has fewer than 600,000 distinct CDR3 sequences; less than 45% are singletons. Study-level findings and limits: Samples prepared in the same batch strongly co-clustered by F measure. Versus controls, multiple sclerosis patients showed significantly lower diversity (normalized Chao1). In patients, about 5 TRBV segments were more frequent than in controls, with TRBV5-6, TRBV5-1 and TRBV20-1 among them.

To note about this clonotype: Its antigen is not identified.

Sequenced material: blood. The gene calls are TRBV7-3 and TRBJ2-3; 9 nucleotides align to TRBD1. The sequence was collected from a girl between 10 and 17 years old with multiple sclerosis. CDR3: CASSKTRDRGTDTQYF. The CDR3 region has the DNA TGTGCCAGCAGCAAAACCCGGGACAGGGGCACAGATACGCAGTATTTT.